Sequencing of this T cell receptor (beta chain) was carried out in a study of shared clonotypes between healthy human individuals. Overall study: Aged between 18 and 49, the donors were two women and three men.

Across several immunoSEQ plates, the genomic DNA of each subset was split evenly. Repertoires were generated with immunoSEQ multiplex PCR, while TCRdb's copy carries only in-frame clones and drops some. Altogether around 2.1 million clones are present, about 94% being singletons, with the ten largest covering around 0.13%. This clone was seen only a few times. The target antigen is unknown. Broader study findings: Generally, estimated richness proved larger in naive subsets than it did in memory subsets. With few donors, the genetic and exposure-history diversity represented was limited.

The CDR3 is 12 amino acids. The V gene's germline CDR1 is SNHLY and CDR2 FYNNEI. J gave up 7 bases and V 5 bases, and 2 bases lay outside the gene matches. The rearrangement links TRBV2 to TRBJ1-5; 7 bases line up with TRBD1. Sequences were obtained from naive CD4+ T cells sorted from blood. The subset is: CD45RA+ positively selected. The receptor comes from a man aged 18 to 30 in good health. The CDR3 region has the DNA TGTGCCAGCAGTACAGGGGAGCAGCCCCAGCATTTT. This encodes CASSTGEQPQHF.